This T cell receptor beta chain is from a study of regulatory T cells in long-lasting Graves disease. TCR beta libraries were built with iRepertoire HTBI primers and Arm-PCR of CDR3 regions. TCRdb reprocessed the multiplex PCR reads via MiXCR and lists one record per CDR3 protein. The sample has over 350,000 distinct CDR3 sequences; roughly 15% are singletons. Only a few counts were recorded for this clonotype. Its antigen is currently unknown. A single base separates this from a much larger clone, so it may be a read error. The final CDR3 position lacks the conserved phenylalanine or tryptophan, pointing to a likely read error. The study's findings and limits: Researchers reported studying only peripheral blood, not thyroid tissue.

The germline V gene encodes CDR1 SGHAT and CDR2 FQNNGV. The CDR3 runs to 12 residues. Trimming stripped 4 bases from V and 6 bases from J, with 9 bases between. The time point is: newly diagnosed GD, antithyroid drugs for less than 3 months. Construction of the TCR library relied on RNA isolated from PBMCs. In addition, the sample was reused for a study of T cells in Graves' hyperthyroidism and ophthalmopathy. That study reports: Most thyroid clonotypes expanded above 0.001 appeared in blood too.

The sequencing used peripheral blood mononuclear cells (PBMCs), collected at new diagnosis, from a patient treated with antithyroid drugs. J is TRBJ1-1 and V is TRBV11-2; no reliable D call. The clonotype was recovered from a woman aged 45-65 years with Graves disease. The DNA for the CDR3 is TGTGCCAGCAGCTCGTTGCCTCCTGAAGCTTTCCTT. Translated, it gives CASSSLPPEAFL.